These T cell receptor beta chains were read from a single sample in a study of shared clonotypes between healthy human individuals. The assay was immunoSEQ multiplex PCR, and TCRdb's table has in-frame clones only and misses some. The table lists 1.5 million to 2.5 million clones, approximately 94% of them singletons. Sequenced sample: naive CD8+ T cells sorted from blood. The source is a man aged 18-30 years in good health. CDR3s include the opening cysteine and the closing phenylalanine or tryptophan. The order of the fields is J gene, clone size, V gene, CDR3 length, D gene, CDR3 DNA, CDR3 protein. The D gene is left open where the match is weak. Not all rows give a size; the values are once, few, many and, for expanded clones, a class.

J gene: TRBJ2-5
clone size: -
V gene: TRBV7-9
CDR3 length: 14
D gene: -
CDR3 DNA: TGTGCCAGCAGCTCGGACCAACATCGAGAGACCCAGTACTTC
CDR3 protein: CASSSDQHRETQYF

J gene: TRBJ2-3
clone size: -
V gene: TRBV4-1
CDR3 length: 13
D gene: -
CDR3 DNA: TGCGCCAGCAGCCAAGATGCGGGAGATACGCAGTATTTT
CDR3 protein: CASSQDAGDTQYF

J gene: TRBJ1-2
clone size: -
V gene: TRBV4-1
CDR3 length: 15
D gene: TRBD1
CDR3 DNA: TGCGCCAGCAGCCAAGTTGGACAGGCTCCGTATGGCTACACCTTC
CDR3 protein: CASSQVGQAPYGYTF

J gene: TRBJ1-1
clone size: -
V gene: TRBV10-2
CDR3 length: 12
D gene: -
CDR3 DNA: TGCGCCAGCGACGAGACAGGAGTTGAAGCTTTCTTT
CDR3 protein: CASDETGVEAFF

J gene: TRBJ2-7
clone size: -
V gene: TRBV6-6
CDR3 length: 15
D gene: TRBD1
CDR3 DNA: TGTGCCAGCAGTTACTCGGGTGCAGGGGGCAACGAGCAGTACTTC
CDR3 protein: CASSYSGAGGNEQYF

J gene: TRBJ2-7
clone size: -
V gene: TRBV6-6
CDR3 length: 15
D gene: TRBD1
CDR3 DNA: TGTGCCAGCACCTATGGACAGGGTAGTTTATACGAGCAGTACTTC
CDR3 protein: CASTYGQGSLYEQYF

J gene: TRBJ2-7
clone size: -
V gene: TRBV4-1
CDR3 length: 14
D gene: -
CDR3 DNA: TGCGCCAGCAGCCAACGGACAGTGTCATACGAGCAGTACTTC
CDR3 protein: CASSQRTVSYEQYF

J gene: TRBJ1-2
clone size: -
V gene: TRBV6-7
CDR3 length: 14
D gene: TRBD1
CDR3 DNA: TGTGCCAGCAGCCCCCACAGGGGACGCTATGGCTACACCTTC
CDR3 protein: CASSPHRGRYGYTF

J gene: TRBJ1-5
clone size: -
V gene: TRBV2
CDR3 length: 15
D gene: -
CDR3 DNA: TGTGCCAGCAGTGAATCTGGAGGGTTGGCTCAGCCCCAGCATTTT
CDR3 protein: CASSESGGLAQPQHF

J gene: TRBJ2-7
clone size: -
V gene: TRBV29-1
CDR3 length: 13
D gene: TRBD1
CDR3 DNA: TGCAGCGTTATGACAGGGGGCGGCTACGAGCAGTACTTC
CDR3 protein: CSVMTGGGYEQYF

J gene: TRBJ2-1
clone size: -
V gene: TRBV5-6
CDR3 length: 13
D gene: -
CDR3 DNA: TGTGCCAGCAGCCCTGGACTTATCAATGAGCAGTTCTTC
CDR3 protein: CASSPGLINEQFF

J gene: TRBJ1-6
clone size: -
V gene: TRBV7-8
CDR3 length: 17
D gene: -
CDR3 DNA: TGTGCCAGCAGCGGGCAGGCCCTTCTATACTATAATTCACCCCTCCACTTT
CDR3 protein: CASSGQALLYYNSPLHF

J gene: TRBJ1-1
clone size: -
V gene: TRBV7-9
CDR3 length: 15
D gene: -
CDR3 DNA: TGTGCCAGCAGCCAAGGGCAGGGACTGAACACTGAAGCTTTCTTT
CDR3 protein: CASSQGQGLNTEAFF

J gene: TRBJ2-7
clone size: -
V gene: TRBV27
CDR3 length: 14
D gene: TRBD2
CDR3 DNA: TGTGCCAGCAGTCTAGCGGGAGGGCCGACCGAGCAGTACTTC
CDR3 protein: CASSLAGGPTEQYF

J gene: TRBJ1-5
clone size: -
V gene: TRBV5-4
CDR3 length: 12
D gene: -
CDR3 DNA: TGTGCCAGCAGCTCGGAGGGACAGCCCCAGCATTTT
CDR3 protein: CASSSEGQPQHF

J gene: TRBJ1-4
clone size: -
V gene: TRBV4-1
CDR3 length: 15
D gene: -
CDR3 DNA: TGCGCCAGCAGCCGCTGGGAGTCCACTAATGAAAAACTGTTTTTT
CDR3 protein: CASSRWESTNEKLFF

J gene: TRBJ2-5
clone size: -
V gene: TRBV6-5
CDR3 length: 13
D gene: -
CDR3 DNA: TGTGCCAGCAGTACGGACAGCCAAGAGACCCAGTACTTC
CDR3 protein: CASSTDSQETQYF

J gene: TRBJ1-2
clone size: -
V gene: TRBV28
CDR3 length: 15
D gene: -
CDR3 DNA: TGTGCCAGCAGTCACAATAGGGAGGGCCCCTATGGCTACACCTTC
CDR3 protein: CASSHNREGPYGYTF

J gene: TRBJ2-3
clone size: -
V gene: TRBV15
CDR3 length: 17
D gene: -
CDR3 DNA: TGTGCCACCAGCAGAGATGGGAGCGGCGGGTACACAGATACGCAGTATTTT
CDR3 protein: CATSRDGSGGYTDTQYF

J gene: TRBJ2-1
clone size: -
V gene: TRBV6-5
CDR3 length: 12
D gene: TRBD2
CDR3 DNA: TGTGCCAGCAGTTACATCGGGGGGGAGCAGTTCTTC
CDR3 protein: CASSYIGGEQFF

J gene: TRBJ2-7
clone size: -
V gene: TRBV9
CDR3 length: 15
D gene: TRBD2
CDR3 DNA: TGTGCCAGGATGACTAGCGGCTCAGTGGACTACGAGCAGTACTTC
CDR3 protein: CARMTSGSVDYEQYF

J gene: TRBJ1-2
clone size: once
V gene: TRBV9
CDR3 length: 15
D gene: -
CDR3 DNA: TGTGCCAGCAGCGTAGGGAGGGATATGGACTATGGCTACACCTTC
CDR3 protein: CASSVGRDMDYGYTF